This T cell receptor (beta chain) was identified in a study of human T cells and chemical hapten exposure. For the study at large: Patients, chiefly female, had alopecia areata, totalis or universalis.

Each cDNA molecule in the library carried unique molecular identifiers. TCRdb re-called the RACE reads through MiXCR, storing one row per CDR3 protein. The sample holds some 90,000 distinct CDR3 sequences, approximately 10% seen once. The CDR3 totals 14 residues. Trimming at V came to 6 bases and at J to 3 bases, leaving 7 bases not matched to a gene. Germline V gives CDR1 LGHDT, CDR2 YNNKEL (reference sequence). The sample holds many counts of this clonotype. The antigen is unknown. Time point specified: patch test 2, 6 weeks after DPC sensitization. Regarding treatment: therapeutic diphenylcyclopropenone sensitization with weekly scalp DPC. The authors extracted total RNA from unfractionated whole blood. Findings and caveats of the study: Alopecia was present in the donors, so their immune response may differ from healthy people's.

Source: whole blood, taken in connection with sensitization to the hapten diphenylcyclopropenone (DPC). This sequence originates from a woman in her forties with alopecia areata. Some clones in this sample may be carry-over from other donors' samples. The rearrangement joins TRBV3-1 to TRBJ2-7, with TRBD1 matching 8 bases. The CDR3 here is CASSRSGGGYEQYF. CDR3 in DNA: TGTGCCAGCAGTCGATCAGGGGGCGGCTACGAGCAGTACTTC.